This TCR beta chain is from a study of spatial heterogeneity in lung cancer. Findings of the study overall: Tumor mutation count correlated with how many alpha and beta TCRs expanded intratumorally.

Individually, TCR cDNA molecules were each labelled with a unique molecular identifier. TCRdb re-analysed the 5' RACE reads in MiXCR, keeping a single row per CDR3 protein. The repertoire holds about 27,000 distinct CDR3 sequences, with approximately 7% as singletons. Described time point: sample taken at primary tumor resection. Worth noting for this clonotype: The antigen is not known.

Germline V lookup: CDR1 SGHRS, CDR2 YFSETQ. The germline V and J ends were trimmed by 2 bases and 7 bases, with 21 bases remaining between them. There are 16 residues in the CDR3. The origin of this receptor is a male donor with early-stage non-small cell lung cancer. This chain uses TRBV5-1 with TRBJ1-1; weak D call: TRBD1 (5 bases). The sequencing used lung tumor tissue, collected at surgery. CDR3 amino acids: CASSLDSTPSGREAFF. CDR3 coding DNA: TGCGCCAGCAGCTTAGACAGCACTCCATCTGGGCGTGAAGCTTTCTTT.